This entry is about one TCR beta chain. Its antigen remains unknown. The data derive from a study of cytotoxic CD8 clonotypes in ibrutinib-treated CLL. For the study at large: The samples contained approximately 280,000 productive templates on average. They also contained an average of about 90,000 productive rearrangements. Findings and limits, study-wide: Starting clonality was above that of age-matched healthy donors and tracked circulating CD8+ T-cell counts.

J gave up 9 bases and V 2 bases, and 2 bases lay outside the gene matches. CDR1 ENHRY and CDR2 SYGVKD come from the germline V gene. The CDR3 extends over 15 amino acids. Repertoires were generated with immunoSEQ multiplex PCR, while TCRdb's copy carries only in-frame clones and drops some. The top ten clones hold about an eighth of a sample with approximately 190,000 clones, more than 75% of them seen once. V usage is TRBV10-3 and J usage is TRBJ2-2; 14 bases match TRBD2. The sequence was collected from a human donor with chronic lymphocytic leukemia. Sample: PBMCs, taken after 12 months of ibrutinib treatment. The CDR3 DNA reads TGTGCCATCAGTGAGGGGACTAGCGGGGGTAGGGAGCTGTTTTTT. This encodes CAISEGTSGGRELFF.